There are many counts of the clone carrying this T cell receptor beta chain. Sequencing used immunoSEQ multiplex PCR; TCRdb keeps in-frame clones, though not all of them. The profile covers about 160,000 clones, with 70% to 85% appearing a single time and about 4.3% taken by the ten largest. These data come from a study of cytotoxic CD8 clonotypes in ibrutinib-treated CLL. As for the study in general: Recorded responses included 24 partial and 2 complete; following median about 68 months, roughly 15 stayed remitted and some 12 progressed.

J was trimmed by 6 bases and V by 2 bases; bases with no gene match: 8. CDR1 SGHNT and CDR2 YENEEA come from the germline V gene. The CDR3 consists of 15 residues. V is TRBV11-3 and J is TRBJ2-7; 9 bases line up with TRBD1. The source material was PBMCs, sampled after 24 months of ibrutinib treatment. The sequence came from a human donor with chronic lymphocytic leukemia. The DNA for the CDR3 is TGTGCCAGCAGCTTAACCCCGGGACAGGGCGCCGAGCAGTACTTC. Protein product: CASSLTPGQGAEQYF.